This passage covers 2 T cell receptor beta chains from one sample sequenced in a study of T cell responses to AZD1222 COVID-19 vaccine. The assay was immunoSEQ multiplex PCR, and TCRdb's table has in-frame clones only and misses some. The sample has 130,000 to 150,000 clones; approximately 89% are singletons. The sequences come from peripheral blood, collected on day 0 of AZD1222 vaccination. These TCRs come from an adult in good health.

In this sample, this clone turned up once. The chain's CDR3 is CASRDLGTQYF. CDR3 in DNA: TGTGCCAGCCGGGACCTTGGGACGCAGTATTTT. V gene TRBV6-5 combines with J gene TRBJ2-3, with D perhaps assigned TRBD1 or TRBD2 (5 bases each). CDR3 length: 11 amino acids. Germline CDR1 is MNHEY and CDR2 is SVGAGI. The V end lost 8 bases, the J end lost 9 bases, and 12 bases lay between the germline ends.

In this sample, this clone turned up a few times. The rearrangement links TRBV7-2 to TRBJ1-2, with D perhaps TRBD1 (5 bases). Looked up from germline, CDR1 is SGHTA and CDR2 is FQGNSA. V was pared by 2 bases and J by 4 bases, with 17 bases between. This CDR3 comprises 16 residues. The CDR3 DNA follows: TGTGCCAGCAGCTTACTAGGGGCCAGCGTGATCTATGGCTACACCTTC. It yields the protein CASSLLGASVIYGYTF.